The rows below give T cell receptor beta chains drawn from one sample of a study of T-cell memory formation after mild COVID-19. MiXCR, applied by TCRdb to the 5' RACE reads, yields one record per CDR3 protein. Of 540,000 or so distinct CDR3 sequences in the sample, roughly 22% were seen once. The sample consisted of PBMCs or a T cell subset sorted from them (not recorded which). The receptors shown here come from an adult woman who had mild COVID-19 (a few samples of this study predate the infection). Cell type and time point are not known. Each CDR3 is given with its conserved first and last residue. Each record gives: J gene, V gene, clone size, D gene, CDR3 DNA, CDR3 protein. D genes are given only for firm matches. Clone size is not always given. Where it is, it says once, few, many or a class for expanded clones.

>TRBJ2-3|TRBV20-1|few|TRBD2
TGCAGTGCTTTAGGCGGGAGGGGCACAGATACGCAGTATTTT
CSALGGRGTDTQYF
>TRBJ2-2|TRBV5-1|few|NA
TGCGCCAGCAGCTTCAGAGGGGAGTCGGGGGAGCTGTTTTTT
CASSFRGESGELFF
>TRBJ1-2|TRBV4-1|few|TRBD1
TGCGCCAGCAGCCAAGATTCAGGGGGCGGCTACACCTTC
CASSQDSGGGYTF
>TRBJ1-4|TRBV14|few|NA
TGTGCCAGCAGCCGCGGAAGTGAAAAACTGTTTTTT
CASSRGSEKLFF
>TRBJ1-5|TRBV13|NA|NA
TGTGCCAGCAGCTTAGGCGGGGGGCGCAATCAGCCCCAGCATTTT
CASSLGGGRNQPQHF
>TRBJ2-1|TRBV25-1|few|TRBD1
TGTGCCAGCATTATAGAGACAGGGGTAAACAATGAGCAGTTCTTC
CASIIETGVNNEQFF
>TRBJ2-3|TRBV24-1|NA|NA
TGTGCCACCAGCGGTCGAGGGGCCACAGATACGCAGTATTTT
CATSGRGATDTQYF
>TRBJ2-2|TRBV5-1|NA|TRBD1
TGCGCCAGCAGCCGTCAACAGGGGGCCGGGGAGCTGTTTTTT
CASSRQQGAGELFF
>TRBJ1-1|TRBV6-2/TRBV6-3|few|NA
TGTGCCAGCAGTTACTCATCGCGGACGGGGCACACTGAAGCTTTCTTT
CASSYSSRTGHTEAFF
>TRBJ1-1|TRBV6-1|NA|NA
TGTGCCAGCAGTGAAGCAGGGGGGTGGTCTGAAGCTTTCTTT
CASSEAGGWSEAFF
>TRBJ2-7|TRBV6-5|few|TRBD1
TGTGCCAGCAGTTACTCGGACAGGGAGGACGAGCAGTACTTC
CASSYSDREDEQYF
>TRBJ2-2|TRBV12-3/TRBV12-4|few|TRBD1
TGTGCCAGCATACCGGGACAGGGTCTCTCCGGGGAGCTGTTTTTT
CASIPGQGLSGELFF
>TRBJ2-7|TRBV5-6|many|NA
TGTGCCAGCAGCTGGGACCTTTTAGGACTTTCCTACGAGCAGTACTTC
CASSWDLLGLSYEQYF
>TRBJ1-1|TRBV12-3/TRBV12-4|NA|NA
TGTGCCAGCAGTTTTGGTGGCGGTCTTATGAACACTGAAGCTTTCTTT
CASSFGGGLMNTEAFF
>TRBJ2-3|TRBV7-3|few|TRBD2
TGTGCCAGCAGCTTGACCCCGGGACTAGCGGGAGGAGATACGCAGTATTTT
CASSLTPGLAGGDTQYF
>TRBJ2-3|TRBV7-2|NA|NA
TGTGCCAGCAGCTTAGTGAAGCGACGGAGCACAGATACGCAGTATTTT
CASSLVKRRSTDTQYF
>TRBJ2-1|TRBV7-8|NA|NA
TGTGCCAGCAGCCCACCCGGTCCTCTTAGGGATGAGCAGTTCTTC
CASSPPGPLRDEQFF
>TRBJ2-7|TRBV6-5|NA|NA
TGTGCCAGCAGTTACTCCGCCGGGAACGAGCAGTACTTC
CASSYSAGNEQYF
>TRBJ2-1|TRBV9|NA|NA
TGTGCCAGCAGCGACAGGGGCGGAGCGGGAGCGGGCAATGAGCAGTTCTTC
CASSDRGGAGAGNEQFF
>TRBJ2-3|TRBV24-1|NA|TRBD1
TGTGCCACCAGTGGTCTGACAGGGGGGACGCAGTATTTT
CATSGLTGGTQYF
>TRBJ2-3|TRBV7-2|NA|TRBD2
TGTGCCAGCAGCTTATACGGGGGAGGGGTCACAGATACGCAGTATTTT
CASSLYGGGVTDTQYF
>TRBJ1-6|TRBV6-5|NA|NA
TGTGCCAGCAGTTACTCAGGTTCACCCCTCCACTTT
CASSYSGSPLHF
>TRBJ1-6|TRBV2|NA|NA
TGTGCCAGCAGTGAATCAAGGCCACATAGTTCACCCCTCCACTTT
CASSESRPHSSPLHF
>TRBJ2-1|TRBV24-1|few|NA
TGTGCCACCAGCGGACCCAGCTCCTACAATGAGCAGTTCTTC
CATSGPSSYNEQFF
>TRBJ2-7|TRBV20-1|few|NA
TGCAGTGCTAGCCAGAGCTACGAGCAGTACTTC
CSASQSYEQYF
>TRBJ2-5|TRBV7-3|NA|NA
TGTGCCAGCAGCAGGGGGGTTTCGGAGACCCAGTACTTC
CASSRGVSETQYF
>TRBJ2-3|TRBV11-2|NA|TRBD2
TGTGCCAGCAGCCGCCCGTTAGCGGGAGGCACAGATACGCAGTATTTT
CASSRPLAGGTDTQYF
>TRBJ1-5|TRBV12-3/TRBV12-4|NA|NA
TGTGCCAGCAGTAGAGGGTATCAGCCCCAGCATTTT
CASSRGYQPQHF
>TRBJ2-7|TRBV12-3/TRBV12-4|few|TRBD1
TGTGCCAGCAGTAGCCATCCGCCGGGACAGGGGGCTTACGAGCAGTACTTC
CASSSHPPGQGAYEQYF
>TRBJ2-1|TRBV6-5|few|NA
TGTGCCAGCAGTTCTAGGCTTGAGCAGTTCTTC
CASSSRLEQFF
>TRBJ2-1|TRBV5-6|NA|TRBD2
TGTGCCAGCAGCGCCGGGACTAGGGAGTTCTTC
CASSAGTREFF
>TRBJ2-7|TRBV2|many|TRBD1
TGTGCCAGCAGTGAATATCAGGGGGTAGTCTACGAGCAGTACTTC
CASSEYQGVVYEQYF
>TRBJ2-1|TRBV7-9|many|NA
TGTGCCAGCAGCTCTAGACTGGGGGAGCAGTTCTTC
CASSSRLGEQFF
>TRBJ2-1|TRBV9|few|TRBD2
TGTGCCAGCAGCGCGGGACTAGCGGTCCCTGGGAATGAGCAGTTCTTC
CASSAGLAVPGNEQFF
>TRBJ2-1|TRBV18|NA|TRBD2
TGTGCCAGCTCACCATTTGGGGGAGCGGGGAATGAGCAGTTCTTC
CASSPFGGAGNEQFF
>TRBJ1-1|TRBV18|once|NA
TGTGCCAGCTCACCAAATACAGGGAGGGCTGAAGCTTTCTTT
CASSPNTGRAEAFF
>TRBJ2-3|TRBV20-1|NA|TRBD1
TGCAGTGCTAGAGATGGACAGGGGGCAGATACGCAGTATTTT
CSARDGQGADTQYF
>TRBJ2-7|TRBV29-1|many|NA
TGCAGCGTTGAGGACAGCGCCTACGAGCAGTACTTC
CSVEDSAYEQYF
>TRBJ2-5|TRBV5-1|few|NA
TGCGCCAGCAGCTTGGGACGGACACGGGAGACCCAGTACTTC
CASSLGRTRETQYF
>TRBJ2-3|TRBV7-2|few|TRBD2
TGTGCCAGCAGCTTAGACCTAATAGCGGGGGGGGACATAGATACGCAGTATTTT
CASSLDLIAGGDIDTQYF
>TRBJ2-7|TRBV12-3/TRBV12-4|NA|NA
TGTGCCAGCAGTTTAAACGCGGATTCGAACGAGCAGTACTTC
CASSLNADSNEQYF
>TRBJ2-5|TRBV25-1|few|TRBD2
TGTGCCAGCAGTTCTCACGGACTAGCGGGACAAGAGACCCAGTACTTC
CASSSHGLAGQETQYF
>TRBJ1-4|TRBV7-6|NA|NA
TGTGCCAGCAGCTTAGACCCAGGTTGGAATGAAAAACTGTTTTTT
CASSLDPGWNEKLFF
>TRBJ2-1|TRBV15|NA|TRBD2
TGTGCCACCAGCAGTGAGCGGGGGGGCTACAATGAGCAGTTCTTC
CATSSERGGYNEQFF
>TRBJ2-4|TRBV7-9|NA|NA
TGTGCCAGCAGCTTAGACACAGGGTCAAACATTCAGTACTTC
CASSLDTGSNIQYF
>TRBJ2-7|TRBV12-3/TRBV12-4|NA|TRBD2
TGTGCCAGCAGTTTAACTAGCGGGGGCTCCTACGATCAGTACTTC
CASSLTSGGSYDQYF